The entry below describes one TCR beta chain. Its antigen remains unidentified. The germline V gene has CDR1 SGHKS and CDR2 YYEKEE (reference sequence). This CDR3 spans 18 amino acids. V lost 1 base and J lost 2; bases outside the gene matches: 12. The sample's treatment: about 20 received Ad26.COV2.S at low or high dose, single or two shots; roughly five received placebo; per-sample allocation not given. Samples were taken on day 63 after the first vaccine or placebo injection. The sample comes from a study of Ad26.COV2.S vaccination and SARS-CoV-2 variants. Background on the study: Intramuscular Ad26.COV2.S at 5x10^10 or 1x10^11 viral particles. Study conclusions and caveats: Vaccinated individuals (as opposed to placebo recipients) had higher spike-specific TCR breadth. Placebo and vaccine recipients had non-spike TCR breadth that was similar. Possibly, TCR breadth and depth analyses underestimated total T cell responses.

Produced via immunoSEQ multiplex PCR; TCRdb's table is partial and in-frame only. In the table there are about 440,000 clones, less than 95% of which are singletons. The chain links TRBV5-5 to TRBJ2-7, with 10 nucleotides matching TRBD2. This TCR derives from a person aged 18-65 years who received the Ad26.COV2.S COVID-19 vaccine or a placebo. The sample here was peripheral blood, taken in a trial of Ad26.COV2.S vaccine versus placebo. The CDR3 DNA is TGTGCCAGCAGCTTGAATAGGGTAGCGGGAGGTAACCCCTACGAGCAGTACTTC. Its translation: CASSLNRVAGGNPYEQYF. The full variable domain, its missing parts supplied by reference TRBV5-5 and TRBJ2-7, is DAGVTQSPTHLIKTRGQQVTLRCSPISGHKSVSWYQQVLGQGPQFIFQYYEKEERGRGNFPDRFSARQFPNYSSELNVNALLLGDSALYLCASSLNRVAGGNPYEQYFGPGTRLTVT.